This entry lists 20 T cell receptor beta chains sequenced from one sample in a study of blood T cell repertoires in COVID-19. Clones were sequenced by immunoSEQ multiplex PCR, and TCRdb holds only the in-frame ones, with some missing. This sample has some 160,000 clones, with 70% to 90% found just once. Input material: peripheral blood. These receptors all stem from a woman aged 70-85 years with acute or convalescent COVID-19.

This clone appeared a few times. CDR3 in DNA: TGCGCCAGCATTCCCGGGAGTGGAGTCTATGGCTACACCTTC. This codes for CASIPGSGVYGYTF. The V and J genes are TRBV5-1 and TRBJ1-2; D unresolved. The V gene lost 6 bases and the J gene lost 4 bases, with 16 bases spanning the gap. CDR3 length: 14 amino acids. CDR1 and CDR2 from the germline V gene are SGHRS and YFSETQ.

For the CDR3, the DNA is TGTGCCAGCAGTTACCTCAGCACAGATACGCAGTATTTT. This sequence encodes CASSYLSTDTQYF. The V and J genes are TRBV6-2 or TRBV6-3 and TRBJ2-3, with no clear D. The CDR3 sequence is 13 residues long. V dropped 2 bases and J dropped 0 bases, with 3 bases sitting between them. The V gene's germline CDR1 is MNHEY and CDR2 SVGEGT.

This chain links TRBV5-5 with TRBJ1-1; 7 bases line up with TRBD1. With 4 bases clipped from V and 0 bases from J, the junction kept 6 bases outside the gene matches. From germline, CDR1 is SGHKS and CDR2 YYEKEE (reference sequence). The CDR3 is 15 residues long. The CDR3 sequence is CASSLRTGVNTEAFF. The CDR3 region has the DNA TGTGCCAGCAGCCTTCGAACAGGGGTGAACACTGAAGCTTTCTTT.

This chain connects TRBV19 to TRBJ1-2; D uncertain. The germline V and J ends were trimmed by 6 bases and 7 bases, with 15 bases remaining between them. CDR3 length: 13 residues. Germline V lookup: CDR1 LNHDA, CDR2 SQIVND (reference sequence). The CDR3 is CASSSRGFAGYTF. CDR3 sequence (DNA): TGTGCCAGTAGCTCCCGCGGGTTTGCTGGCTACACCTTC.

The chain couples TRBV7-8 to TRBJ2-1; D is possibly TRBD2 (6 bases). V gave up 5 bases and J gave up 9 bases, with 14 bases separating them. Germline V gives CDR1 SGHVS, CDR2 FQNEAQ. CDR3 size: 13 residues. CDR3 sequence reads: CASSRQRGGEQFF. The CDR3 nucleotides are TGTGCCAGCAGCCGACAAAGGGGAGGTGAGCAGTTCTTC.

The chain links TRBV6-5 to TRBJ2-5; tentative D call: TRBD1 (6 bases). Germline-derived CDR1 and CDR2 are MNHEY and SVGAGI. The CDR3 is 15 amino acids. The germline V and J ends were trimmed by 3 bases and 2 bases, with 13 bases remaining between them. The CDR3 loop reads CASSYSQGPQETQYF. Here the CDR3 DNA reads TGTGCCAGCAGTTATTCTCAGGGGCCTCAAGAGACCCAGTACTTC.

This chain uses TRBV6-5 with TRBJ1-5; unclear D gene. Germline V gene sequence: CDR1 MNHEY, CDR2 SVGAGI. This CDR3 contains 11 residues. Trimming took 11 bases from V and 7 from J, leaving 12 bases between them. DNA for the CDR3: TGTGCCTCCGGGGTGGGACAGCCCCAGCATTTT. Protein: CASGVGQPQHF.

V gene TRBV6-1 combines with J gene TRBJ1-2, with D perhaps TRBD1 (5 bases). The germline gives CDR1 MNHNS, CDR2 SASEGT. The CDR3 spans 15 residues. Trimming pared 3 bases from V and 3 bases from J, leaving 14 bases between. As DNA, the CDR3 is TGTGCCAGCAGTGACCCCCCGGGGGATGACTATGGCTACACCTTC. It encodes CASSDPPGDDYGYTF.

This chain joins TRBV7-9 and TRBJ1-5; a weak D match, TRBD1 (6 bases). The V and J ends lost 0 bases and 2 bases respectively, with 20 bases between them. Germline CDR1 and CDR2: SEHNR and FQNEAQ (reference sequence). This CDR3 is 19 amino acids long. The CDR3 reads CASSLARGGGPLGNQPQHF. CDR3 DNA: TGTGCCAGCAGCTTAGCGAGGGGTGGGGGCCCATTGGGCAATCAGCCCCAGCATTTT.

CDR3 nucleotide sequence: TGTGCCAGCTCATCGGACAGGGCTAGCAATCAGCCCCAGCATTTT. It yields the protein CASSSDRASNQPQHF. This chain uses TRBV18 with TRBJ1-5; 8 nucleotides agree with TRBD1. The germline gives CDR1 KGHSH, CDR2 LQKENI. Germline trimming cut 5 bases from V and 0 bases from J; bases unmatched to any gene: 3. The length of the CDR3 is 15 residues. The full variable domain, completed using reference TRBV18 and TRBJ1-5, is NAGVMQNPRHLVRRRGQEARLRCSPMKGHSHVYWYRQLPEEGLKFMVYLQKENIIDESGMPKERFSAEFPKEGPSILRIQQVVRGDSAAYFCASSSDRASNQPQHFGDGTRLSIL.

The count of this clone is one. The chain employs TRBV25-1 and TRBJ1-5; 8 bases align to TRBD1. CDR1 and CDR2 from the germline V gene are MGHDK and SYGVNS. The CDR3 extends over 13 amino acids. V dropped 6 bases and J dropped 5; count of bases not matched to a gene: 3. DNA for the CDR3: TGTGCCAGCAGAGGACAGGGCCATCAGCCCCAGCATTTT. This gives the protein CASRGQGHQPQHF.

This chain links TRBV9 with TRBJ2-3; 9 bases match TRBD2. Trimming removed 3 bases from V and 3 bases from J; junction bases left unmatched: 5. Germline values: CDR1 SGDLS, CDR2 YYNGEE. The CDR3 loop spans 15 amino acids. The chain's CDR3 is CASSGGGDWTDTQYF. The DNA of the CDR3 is TGTGCCAGCAGCGGCGGGGGGGACTGGACAGATACGCAGTATTTT.

CDR3 residues: CASSDTGTGKMAYGYTF. CDR3 in DNA: TGTGCCAGCAGCGACACCGGGACAGGGAAAATGGCGTATGGCTACACCTTC. The chain uses TRBV7-9 and TRBJ1-2; 9 bases fit TRBD1. V trimming: 5 bases; J trimming: 5 bases; junction bases outside the gene matches: 15. The CDR3 length is 17 residues. Germline V gene data show CDR1 as SEHNR and CDR2 as FQNEAQ (reference sequence).

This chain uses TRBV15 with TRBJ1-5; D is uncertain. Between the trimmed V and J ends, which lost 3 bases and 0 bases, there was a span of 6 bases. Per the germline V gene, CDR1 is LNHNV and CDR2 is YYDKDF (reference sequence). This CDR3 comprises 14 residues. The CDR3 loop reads CATSSQYSNQPQHF. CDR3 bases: TGTGCCACCAGCAGTCAGTATAGCAATCAGCCCCAGCATTTT.

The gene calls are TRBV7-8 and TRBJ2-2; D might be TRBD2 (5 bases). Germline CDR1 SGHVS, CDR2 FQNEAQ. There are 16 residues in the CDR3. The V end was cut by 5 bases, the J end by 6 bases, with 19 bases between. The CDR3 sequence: CASSDRLGVVSGELFF. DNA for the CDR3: TGTGCCAGCAGCGATAGGCTCGGGGTTGTATCCGGGGAGCTGTTTTTT.

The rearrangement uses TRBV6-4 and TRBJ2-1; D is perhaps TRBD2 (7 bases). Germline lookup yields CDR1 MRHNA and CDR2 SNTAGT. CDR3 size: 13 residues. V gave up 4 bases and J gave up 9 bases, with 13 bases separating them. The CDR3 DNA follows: TGTGCCAGCAGTGCACACAGGGAGGGTGAGCAGTTCTTC. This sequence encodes CASSAHREGEQFF.

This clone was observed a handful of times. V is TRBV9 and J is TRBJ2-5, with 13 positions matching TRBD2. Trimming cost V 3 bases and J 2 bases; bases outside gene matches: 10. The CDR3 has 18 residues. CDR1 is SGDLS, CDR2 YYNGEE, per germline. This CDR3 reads CASSASGTSGVYQETQYF. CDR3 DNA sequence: TGTGCCAGCAGCGCCTCCGGGACTAGCGGGGTTTATCAAGAGACCCAGTACTTC.

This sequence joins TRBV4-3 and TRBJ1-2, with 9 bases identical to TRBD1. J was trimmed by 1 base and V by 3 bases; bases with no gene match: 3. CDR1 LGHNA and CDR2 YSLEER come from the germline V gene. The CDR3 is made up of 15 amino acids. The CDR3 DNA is TGCGCCAGCAGCCAGATGGACAGGGGTAACTATGGCTACACCTTC. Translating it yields CASSQMDRGNYGYTF.

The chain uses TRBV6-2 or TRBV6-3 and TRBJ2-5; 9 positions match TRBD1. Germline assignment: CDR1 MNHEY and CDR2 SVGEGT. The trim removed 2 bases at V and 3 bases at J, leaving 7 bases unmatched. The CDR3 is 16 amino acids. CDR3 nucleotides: TGTGCCAGCAGTTACCGACCGGGACAGGGAGAAGAGACCCAGTACTTC. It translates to CASSYRPGQGEETQYF.

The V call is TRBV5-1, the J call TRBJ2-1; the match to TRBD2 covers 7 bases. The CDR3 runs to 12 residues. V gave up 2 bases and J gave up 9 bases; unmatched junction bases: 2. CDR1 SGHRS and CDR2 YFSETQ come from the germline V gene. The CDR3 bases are TGCGCCAGCAGCTTTTCGGGGGGTGAGCAGTTCTTC. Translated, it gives CASSFSGGEQFF.